This entry describes one T cell receptor beta chain. Its antigen is as yet unknown. Run at survey level, the immunoSEQ assay was version v3.0. Only in-frame clones appear in the TCRdb table, and some are missing; sequencing was by immunoSEQ multiplex PCR. The data show about 35,000 clones, 60% to 75% seen once. This specimen belongs to a study of long-term antiretroviral therapy in people with HIV. Study-wide results and caveats: It was not possible to obtain data on ART adherence, viral resistance or therapy changes. Older ART regimens were possibly in use when the blood was collected between the mid-2000s and the late 2010s. Across all time points, the repertoire was dominated by clones that expanded before ART.

The CDR3 totals 13 residues. Trimming pared 6 bases from V and 2 bases from J, leaving 8 bases between. Germline assignment: CDR1 SQVTM and CDR2 ANQGSEA. Source: unsorted PBMCs, taken 3 years after starting antiretroviral therapy. This TCR was recovered from a man aged 50 to 59 with HIV. The chain carries TRBV29-1 and TRBJ2-6, with D unresolved. The CDR3 coding sequence is TGCAGCGTCACCCTGGCTGGGGCCAACGTCCTGACTTTC. Translated, it gives CSVTLAGANVLTF.